A single TCR beta chain is shown here with its context. The junction departs from the called germline gene at one end, perhaps through a read error. The data were taken from a study of shared clonotypes between healthy human individuals. Germline lookup yields CDR1 SGDLS and CDR2 YYNGEE. This CDR3 has 19 amino acids. Assay execution proceeded at the deep level. Libraries were prepared by immunoSEQ multiplex PCR; TCRdb keeps only in-frame clonotypes and omits some of them. The repertoire has roughly 86,000 clones, about 70% of them found once; the top ten carry 45% to 55%. The chain joins TRBV9 to TRBJ2-2; TRBD2 matches at 7 bases. Sequencing used memory CD8+ T cells sorted from blood. Described subset: CD45RO+ cells pooled with CCR7-negative TemRA cells. This receptor was obtained from a man younger than 45 in good health. The CDR3 sequence is CASTVTHRPGRGVTGELFF. The CDR3 DNA reads as TGTGCCAGCACCGTAACCCACCGACCGGGGAGGGGAGTCACCGGGGAGCTGTTTTTT.